This passage covers 3 T cell receptor beta chains from one sample sequenced in a study of T-cell reconstitution after alpha-beta-depleted transplantation in children. Using unique molecular identifiers, the investigators prepared the TCRbeta library. From the PCR reads, TCRdb called clonotypes with MiXCR, one entry per CDR3 protein. The repertoire has hundreds of thousands of distinct CDR3 sequences, around 25% of them found once; the top ten carry about 5%. Here the sequenced sample was PBMCs, mostly from graft donor cells, taken 360 days after TCRalphabeta/CD19-depleted stem cell transplant. The source of these receptors is a female patient between 2 and 10 years old who had a stem cell transplant for congenital amegakaryocytic thrombocytopenia, so the T cells may come from the graft donor.

At least ten counts were recorded for this clonotype. The chain has TRBV5-1 and TRBJ2-1; weak D call: TRBD2 (6 bases). Germline CDR1 reads SGHRS; CDR2 reads YFSETQ. The length of the CDR3 is 13 residues. V shed 4 bases and J shed 8 bases, with 13 bases lying between them. Here the CDR3 reads CASSPALAHEQFF. The CDR3 DNA reads as TGCGCCAGCAGCCCCGCCCTAGCGCATGAGCAGTTCTTC. The whole variable domain, filled in from reference TRBV5-1 and TRBJ2-1, reads KAGVTQTPRYLIKTRGQQVTLSCSPISGHRSVSWYQQTPGQGLQFLFEYFSETQRNKGNFPGRFSGRQFSNSRSEMNVSTLELGDSALYLCASSPALAHEQFFGPGTRLTVL.

This chain links TRBV11-2 with TRBJ2-3, with D tentatively TRBD2 (6 bases). This CDR3 region has 15 residues. The V end lost 4 bases, the J end lost 5 bases, and 16 bases lay between the germline ends. Germline CDR1 SGHAT, CDR2 FQNNGV. The DNA of the CDR3 is TGTGCCAGCAGCTCAGGGACTTCTTCAGGAGATACGCAGTATTTT. Translating it yields CASSSGTSSGDTQYF.

In its sample, this clonotype was seen once. The genes are TRBV7-9 and TRBJ2-5, with D possibly being TRBD1 (6 bases). Trimming stripped 5 bases from V and 8 bases from J, with 27 bases between. Per the germline V gene, CDR1 is SEHNR and CDR2 is FQNEAQ (reference sequence). The CDR3 is 17 amino acids. For the CDR3, the DNA is TGTGCCAGCAGCAATTTCCCTGGGACACCGGAGCTCGGTACCCAGTACTTC. Its protein is CASSNFPGTPELGTQYF.